In its sample, the clone carrying this TCR beta chain was seen many times. Alpha and beta chains were covered, as first-strand cDNA relied on TRAV- and TRBV-specific primers. The authors amplified TCRs for about 20 PCR cycles with a constant-region primer and a V-primer adapter. Each CDR3 protein gets one entry after TCRdb re-called the reads with MiXCR. This sample yields 40,000 or so distinct CDR3 sequences, of which under 25% are seen a single time; 8% to 9.5% belongs to the top ten. Specified time point: after trial treatment. Sample treatment: LDRT plus nivolumab, ipilimumab, low-dose cyclophosphamide and aspirin (RACIN trial). Donors were given nivolumab, ipilimumab, aspirin, low-dose cyclophosphamide and low-dose radiotherapy. The data were obtained in a study of low-dose radiotherapy and immunotherapy resistance in tumors. Study in general: Each patient was administered nivolumab intravenously at 240 mg, which was a flat dose, every two weeks, along with intravenous ipilimumab at 1 mg/kg every six weeks.

CDR1 SGHAT and CDR2 FQNNGV come from the germline V gene. The CDR3 length is 19 residues. With 5 bases clipped from V and 3 bases from J, the junction kept 14 bases outside the gene matches. Here the sequenced sample was PBMCs, taken after low-dose radiotherapy plus immunotherapy. This sequence joins TRBV11-2 and TRBJ2-7, with 15 nucleotides matching TRBD2. The TCR was taken from a female donor with ovarian cancer. The DNA for the CDR3 is TGTGCCAGCAGCCGGGTTCCGGGACTAGCGGGGGGATCAATCTACGAGCAGTACTTC. As protein: CASSRVPGLAGGSIYEQYF.